These T cell receptor beta chains were read from a single sample in a study of memory CD8 T cells in hepatitis C reinfection. Data came from immunoSEQ multiplex PCR; TCRdb stores just in-frame clones and leaves some out. The sample contains about 50,000 clones, approximately 92% of which appear only once. The material sequenced was naive CD8+ T cells sorted from blood. The receptors come from a young man with hepatitis C virus infection. CDR3s include the opening cysteine and the closing phenylalanine or tryptophan. The D gene is left open where the match is weak. Expanded clones are given a class, and other clones once, few, many or no size at all.

j_call clone_size d_call v_call cdr3_nt cdr3_aa
TRBJ1-1 - TRBD1 TRBV6-5 TGTGCCAGCAGCCACAGGGGGACCGAAGCTTTCTTT CASSHRGTEAFF
TRBJ2-3 once - TRBV21-1 TGTGCCAGCAGCGACCGGGACAGGGCTTCAGATACGCAGTATTTT CASSDRDRASDTQYF
TRBJ1-5 - - TRBV30 TGTGCCTGGAGTGACGGGGTTCAGCCCCAGCATTTT CAWSDGVQPQHF
TRBJ2-1 - - TRBV27 TGTGCCAGCAGCTTGAGCTCCTACAATGAGCAGTTCTTC CASSLSSYNEQFF
TRBJ2-2 - TRBD1 TRBV10-3 TGTGCCATCAGTGAACAGGCAGGGGGTACCGGGGAGCTGTTTTTT CAISEQAGGTGELFF
TRBJ2-7 - - TRBV27 TGTGCCAGCAGTTTCGGGTCTTTTAGCTCCTACGAGCAGTACTTC CASSFGSFSSYEQYF
TRBJ2-1 - TRBD2 TRBV13 TGTGCCAGCAGCTTTTCTGAGACTAGCGGGCTTGACTCCTACAATGAGCAGTTCTTC CASSFSETSGLDSYNEQFF
TRBJ2-1 - TRBD2 TRBV7-9 TGTGCCAGCAGCCCCCCGACTAGCGGGAGTAACAATGAGCAGTTCTTC CASSPPTSGSNNEQFF
TRBJ2-2 - - TRBV10-1 TGCGCCAGCAGTCCGACTAGGACTAACACCGGGGAGCTGTTTTTT CASSPTRTNTGELFF
TRBJ2-3 - TRBD1 TRBV9 TGTGCCAGCGGAACTTCCGGGACAGGGGCCGATACGCAGTATTTT CASGTSGTGADTQYF
TRBJ2-1 - TRBD1 TRBV5-6 TGTGCCAGCAGCTTGAAGCCGGGACAGAGATCCTACAATGAGCAGTTCTTC CASSLKPGQRSYNEQFF
TRBJ2-2 - TRBD1 TRBV9 TGTGCCAGCAGCGTCTACAGGGGTGGAAGGGAGCTGTTTTTT CASSVYRGGRELFF
TRBJ2-1 - - TRBV6-1 TGTGCCAGCAGTGAACTCCACGGGTACAATGAGCAGTTCTTC CASSELHGYNEQFF
TRBJ2-5 - TRBD1 TRBV7-9 TGTGCCAGCAGTCCTGCAGGGGGTTCTGGGCAAGAGACCCAGTACTTC CASSPAGGSGQETQYF
TRBJ2-3 - - TRBV12-5 TGTGCTAGTCTGCAGGATAGCACAGATACGCAGTATTTT CASLQDSTDTQYF
TRBJ2-1 - TRBD1 TRBV4-1 TGCGCCAGCAGCCCCGGACACGGGACAGGGGAGCAGTTCTTC CASSPGHGTGEQFF
TRBJ2-1 - - TRBV7-6 TGTGCCAGCAGCTTATCAACTAGGAATGAGCAGTTCTTC CASSLSTRNEQFF
TRBJ2-2 - - TRBV4-3 TGCGCCAGCAGCTCTACCTGGGGCTCACAAGGTACCGGGGAGCTGTTTTTT CASSSTWGSQGTGELFF
TRBJ2-7 - - TRBV27 TGTGCCAGCAGTCCGCTCCTTGTTTCAGGGCAGTACTTC CASSPLLVSGQYF
TRBJ2-7 - TRBD2 TRBV2 TGTGCCAGCCTCCTAGCGGTCTCCTACGAGCAGTACTTC CASLLAVSYEQYF
TRBJ1-2 - - TRBV30 TGTGCCTGGAGTGAGGGGGATGGCTACACCTTC CAWSEGDGYTF
TRBJ2-5 - TRBD2 TRBV2 TGTGCCAGCAGTGATTGGCGGGAGGCGGGGGAGACCCAGTACTTC CASSDWREAGETQYF
TRBJ1-1 - TRBD1 TRBV7-9 TGTGCCAGCAGCTTACAGGGGGCGGTCACTGAAGCTTTCTTT CASSLQGAVTEAFF
TRBJ2-7 - - TRBV4-1 TGCGCCAGCAGCCAAGAAGGCGGGGCAGGAACCTACGAGCAGTACTTC CASSQEGGAGTYEQYF
TRBJ2-1 - - TRBV12-5 TGTGCTAGTGGCTCATTGGCATACAATGAGCAGTTCTTC CASGSLAYNEQFF
TRBJ2-7 few TRBD2 TRBV5-6 TGTGCCAGCAGCTTTGGAGCGGGAGTTTACGAGCAGTACTTC CASSFGAGVYEQYF
TRBJ1-3 few - TRBV4-1 TGCGCCAGCAGCCAAGATGGGAGGGGGGTTGGAAACACCATATATTTT CASSQDGRGVGNTIYF